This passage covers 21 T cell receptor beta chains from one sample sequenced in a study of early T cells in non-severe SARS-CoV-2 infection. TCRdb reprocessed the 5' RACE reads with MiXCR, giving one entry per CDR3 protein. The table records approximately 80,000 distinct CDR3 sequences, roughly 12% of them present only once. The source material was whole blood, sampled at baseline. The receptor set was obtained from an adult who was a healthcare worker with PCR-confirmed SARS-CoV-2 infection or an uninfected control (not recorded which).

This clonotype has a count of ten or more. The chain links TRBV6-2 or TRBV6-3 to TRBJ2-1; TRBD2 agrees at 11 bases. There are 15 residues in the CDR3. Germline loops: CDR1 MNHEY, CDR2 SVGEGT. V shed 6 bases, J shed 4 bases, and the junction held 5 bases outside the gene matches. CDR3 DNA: TGTGCCAGCAGGCGACTAGCGGGACCGTACAATGAGCAGTTCTTC. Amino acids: CASRRLAGPYNEQFF.

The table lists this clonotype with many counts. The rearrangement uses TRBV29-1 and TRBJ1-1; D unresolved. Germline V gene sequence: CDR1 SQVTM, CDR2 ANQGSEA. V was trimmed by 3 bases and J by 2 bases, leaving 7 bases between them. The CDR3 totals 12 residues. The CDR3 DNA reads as TGCAGCGTTGATGACGGCAACACTGAAGCTTTCTTT. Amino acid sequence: CSVDDGNTEAFF. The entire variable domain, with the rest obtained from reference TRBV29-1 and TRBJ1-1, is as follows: SAVISQKPSRDICQRGTSLTIQCQVDSQVTMMFWYRQQPGQSLTLIATANQGSEATYESGFVIDKFPISRPNLTFSTLTVSNMSPEDSSIYLCSVDDGNTEAFFGQGTRLTVV.

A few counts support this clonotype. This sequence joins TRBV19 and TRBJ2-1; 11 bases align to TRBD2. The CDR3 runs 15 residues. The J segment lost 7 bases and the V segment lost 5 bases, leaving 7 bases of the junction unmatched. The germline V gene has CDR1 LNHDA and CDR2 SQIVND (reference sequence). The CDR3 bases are TGTGCCAGTAGTCCGACTAGCGGGAACAAAAATGAGCAGTTCTTC. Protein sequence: CASSPTSGNKNEQFF.

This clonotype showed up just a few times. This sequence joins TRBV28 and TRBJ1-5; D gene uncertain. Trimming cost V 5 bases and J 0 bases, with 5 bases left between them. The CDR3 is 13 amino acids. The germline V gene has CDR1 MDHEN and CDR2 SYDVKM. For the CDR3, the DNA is TGTGCCAGCAGTCCATATAGCAATCAGCCCCAGCATTTT. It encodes CASSPYSNQPQHF.

The CDR3 loop reads CSGNRAADTQYF. Written as DNA, the CDR3 is TGCAGCGGGAACCGAGCGGCGGATACGCAGTATTTT. The genes are TRBV29-1 and TRBJ2-3, with D possibly TRBD2 on 5 matching bases. V lost 7 bases to trimming and J lost 6 bases, with 14 bases between them. Germline values: CDR1 SQVTM, CDR2 ANQGSEA. The CDR3 runs 12 residues.

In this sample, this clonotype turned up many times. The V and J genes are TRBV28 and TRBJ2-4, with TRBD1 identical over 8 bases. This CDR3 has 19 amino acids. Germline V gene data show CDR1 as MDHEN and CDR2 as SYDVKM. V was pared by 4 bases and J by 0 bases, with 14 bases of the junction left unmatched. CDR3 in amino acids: CASSSTDRGHFLAKNIQYF. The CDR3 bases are TGTGCCAGCAGTTCCACTGACAGGGGCCACTTCCTAGCCAAAAACATTCAGTACTTC.

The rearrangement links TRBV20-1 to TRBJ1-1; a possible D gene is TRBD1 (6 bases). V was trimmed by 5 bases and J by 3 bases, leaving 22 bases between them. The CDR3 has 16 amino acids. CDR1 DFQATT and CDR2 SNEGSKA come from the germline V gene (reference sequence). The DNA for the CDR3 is TGCAGTGCTCCCAAAGGGGGGATAGATAGGTACACTGAAGCTTTCTTT. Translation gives CSAPKGGIDRYTEAFF.

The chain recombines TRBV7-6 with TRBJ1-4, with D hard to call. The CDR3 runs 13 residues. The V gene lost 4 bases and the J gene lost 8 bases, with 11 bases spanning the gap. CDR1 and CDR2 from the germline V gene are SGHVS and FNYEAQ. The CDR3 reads CASSSSPTEKLFF. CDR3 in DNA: TGTGCCAGCAGCTCTTCCCCCACGGAAAAACTGTTTTTT.

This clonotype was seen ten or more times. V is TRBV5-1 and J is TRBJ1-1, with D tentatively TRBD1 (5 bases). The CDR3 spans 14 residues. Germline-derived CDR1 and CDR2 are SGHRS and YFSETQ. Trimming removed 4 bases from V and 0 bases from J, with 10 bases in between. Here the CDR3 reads CASSGGAMNTEAFF. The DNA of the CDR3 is TGCGCCAGCAGCGGAGGGGCAATGAACACTGAAGCTTTCTTT.

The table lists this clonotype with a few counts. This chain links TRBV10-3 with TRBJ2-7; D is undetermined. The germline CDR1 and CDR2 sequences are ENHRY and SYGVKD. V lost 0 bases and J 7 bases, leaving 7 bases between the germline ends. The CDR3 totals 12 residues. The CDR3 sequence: CAISESSVEQYF. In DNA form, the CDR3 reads TGTGCCATCAGTGAGTCGAGCGTGGAGCAGTACTTC.

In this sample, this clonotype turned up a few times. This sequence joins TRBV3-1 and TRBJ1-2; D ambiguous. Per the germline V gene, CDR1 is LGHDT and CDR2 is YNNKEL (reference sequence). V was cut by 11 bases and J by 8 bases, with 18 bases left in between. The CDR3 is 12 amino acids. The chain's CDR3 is CAVRRGNGGYTF. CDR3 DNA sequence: TGTGCCGTCAGGCGCGGGAATGGCGGCTACACCTTC.

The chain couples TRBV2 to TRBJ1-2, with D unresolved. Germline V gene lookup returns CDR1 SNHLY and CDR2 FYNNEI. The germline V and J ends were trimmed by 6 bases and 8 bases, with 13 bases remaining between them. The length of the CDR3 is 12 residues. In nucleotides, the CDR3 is TGTGCCAGCAGGCGGATCCCCTACGGCTACACCTTC. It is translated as CASRRIPYGYTF.

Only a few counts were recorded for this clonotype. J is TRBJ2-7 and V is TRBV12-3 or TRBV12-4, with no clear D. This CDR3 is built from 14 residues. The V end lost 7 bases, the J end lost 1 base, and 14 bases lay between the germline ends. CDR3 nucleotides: TGTGCCAGCACCCAATTGGGCCCTTCCTACGAGCAGTACTTC. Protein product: CASTQLGPSYEQYF.

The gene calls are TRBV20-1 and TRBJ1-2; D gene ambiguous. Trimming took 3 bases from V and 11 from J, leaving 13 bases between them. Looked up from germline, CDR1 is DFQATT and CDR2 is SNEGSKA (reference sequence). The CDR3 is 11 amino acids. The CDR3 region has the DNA TGCAGTGCTAGTGGGGTTAGTGGTTACACCTTC. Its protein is CSASGVSGYTF.

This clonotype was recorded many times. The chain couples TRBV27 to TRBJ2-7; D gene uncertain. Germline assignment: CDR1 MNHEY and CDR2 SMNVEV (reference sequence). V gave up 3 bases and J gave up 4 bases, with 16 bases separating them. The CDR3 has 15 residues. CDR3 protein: CASSFYEGSSYEQYF. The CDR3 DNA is TGTGCCAGCAGTTTTTACGAAGGCAGCTCTTACGAGCAGTACTTC.

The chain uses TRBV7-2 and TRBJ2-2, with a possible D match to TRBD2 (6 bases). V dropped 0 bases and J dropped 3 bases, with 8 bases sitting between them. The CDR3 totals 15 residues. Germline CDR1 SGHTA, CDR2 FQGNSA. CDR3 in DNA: TGTGCCAGCAGCTTAGCGTGGGGGGACACCGGGGAGCTGTTTTTT. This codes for CASSLAWGDTGELFF. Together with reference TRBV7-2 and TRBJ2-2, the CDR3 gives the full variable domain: GAGVSQSPSNKVTEKGKDVELRCDPISGHTALYWYRQSLGQGLEFLIYFQGNSAPDKSGLPSDRFSAERTGGSVSTLTIQRTQQEDSAVYLCASSLAWGDTGELFFGEGSRLTVL.

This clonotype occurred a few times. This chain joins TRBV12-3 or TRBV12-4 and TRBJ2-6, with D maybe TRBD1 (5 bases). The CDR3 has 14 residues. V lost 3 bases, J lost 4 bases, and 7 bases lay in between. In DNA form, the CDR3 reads TGTGCCAGCAGTTTGGGGCCCGGGGCCAACGTCCTGACTTTC. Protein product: CASSLGPGANVLTF.

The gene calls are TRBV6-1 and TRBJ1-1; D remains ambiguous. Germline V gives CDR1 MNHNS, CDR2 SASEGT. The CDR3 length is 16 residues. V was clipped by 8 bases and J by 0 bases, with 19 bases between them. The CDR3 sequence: CASGPLPGEMNTEAFF. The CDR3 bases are TGTGCCAGCGGCCCTTTGCCAGGAGAGATGAACACTGAAGCTTTCTTT.

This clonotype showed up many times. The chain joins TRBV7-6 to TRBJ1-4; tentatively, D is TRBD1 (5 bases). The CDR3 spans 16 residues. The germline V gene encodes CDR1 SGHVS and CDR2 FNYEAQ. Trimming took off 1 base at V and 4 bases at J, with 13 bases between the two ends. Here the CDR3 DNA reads TGTGCCAGCAGCTTAGATCCGGGACCCCTTAATGAAAAACTGTTTTTT. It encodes CASSLDPGPLNEKLFF. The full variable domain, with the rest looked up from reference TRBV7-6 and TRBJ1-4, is GAGVSQSPRYKVTKRGQDVALRCDPISGHVSLYWYRQALGQGPEFLTYFNYEAQQDKSGLPNDRFSAERPEGSISTLTIQRTEQRDSAMYRCASSLDPGPLNEKLFFGSGTQLSVL.

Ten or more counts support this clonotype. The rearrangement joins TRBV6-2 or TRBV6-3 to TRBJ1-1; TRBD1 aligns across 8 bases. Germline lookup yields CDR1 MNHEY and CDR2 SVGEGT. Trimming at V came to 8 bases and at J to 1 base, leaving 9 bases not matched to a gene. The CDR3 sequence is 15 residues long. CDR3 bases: TGTGCCAGCGCCCAGGGACAGGTGCCGAACACTGAAGCTTTCTTT. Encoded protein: CASAQGQVPNTEAFF.

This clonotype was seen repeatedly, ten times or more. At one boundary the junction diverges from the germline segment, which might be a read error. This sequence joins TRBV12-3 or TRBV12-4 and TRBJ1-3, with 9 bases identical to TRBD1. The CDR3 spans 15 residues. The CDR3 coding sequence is TGTGCCAGCAGTAACACAGGGGGCTCTGAAAACACCATATATTTT. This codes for CASSNTGGSENTIYF.